This T cell receptor (beta chain) appears in the sequencing data of a study of blood T cell repertoires in COVID-19. Study in general: Samples representing acute and convalescent COVID-19 were sourced from the United States, Italy and Spain.

The authors' processing: The authors estimated nucleated cell counts from reference gene primer amplification. Clones were sequenced by immunoSEQ multiplex PCR, and TCRdb holds only the in-frame ones, with some missing. The V and J calls and clone size are taken from that table; D and trimming were inferred from the DNA. The table lists under 350,000 clones, approximately 83% of them singletons. CDR1 and CDR2 (germline): MGHDK, SYGVNS. The V gene lost 6 bases and the J gene lost 7 bases, with 7 bases spanning the gap. The CDR3 length is 12 residues. The chain uses TRBV25-1 and TRBJ1-6; no clear D gene. This clonotype originated in a woman aged 40 to 55 with acute COVID-19. Input material: PBMCs or T cells enriched from blood (not recorded which). Here the CDR3 reads CASRPGNSPLHF. CDR3 in DNA: TGTGCCAGCAGACCAGGAAATTCACCCCTCCACTTT.